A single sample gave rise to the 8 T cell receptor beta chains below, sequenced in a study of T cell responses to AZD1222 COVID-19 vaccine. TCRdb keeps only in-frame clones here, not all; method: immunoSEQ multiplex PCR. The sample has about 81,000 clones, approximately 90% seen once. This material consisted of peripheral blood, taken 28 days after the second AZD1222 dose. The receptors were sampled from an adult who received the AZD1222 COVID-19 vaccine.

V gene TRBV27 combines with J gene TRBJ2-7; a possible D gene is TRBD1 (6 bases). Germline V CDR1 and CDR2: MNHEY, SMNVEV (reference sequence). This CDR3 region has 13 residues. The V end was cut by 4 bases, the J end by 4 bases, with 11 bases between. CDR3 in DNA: TGTGCCAGCAGTTCCCAGGGGCTATACGAGCAGTACTTC. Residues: CASSSQGLYEQYF.

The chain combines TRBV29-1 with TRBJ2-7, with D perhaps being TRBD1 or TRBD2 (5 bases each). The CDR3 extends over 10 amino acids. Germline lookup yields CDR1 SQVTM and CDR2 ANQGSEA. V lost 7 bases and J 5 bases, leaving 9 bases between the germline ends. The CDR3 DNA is TGCAGCGCTCGGGACCACGAGCAGTACTTC. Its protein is CSARDHEQYF.

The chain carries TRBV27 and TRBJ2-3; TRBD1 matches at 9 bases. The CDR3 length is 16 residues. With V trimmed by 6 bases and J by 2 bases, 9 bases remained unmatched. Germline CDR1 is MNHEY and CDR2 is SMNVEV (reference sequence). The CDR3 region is CASSSWGTGPTDTQYF. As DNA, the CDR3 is TGTGCCAGCAGCTCCTGGGGGACAGGGCCCACAGATACGCAGTATTTT.

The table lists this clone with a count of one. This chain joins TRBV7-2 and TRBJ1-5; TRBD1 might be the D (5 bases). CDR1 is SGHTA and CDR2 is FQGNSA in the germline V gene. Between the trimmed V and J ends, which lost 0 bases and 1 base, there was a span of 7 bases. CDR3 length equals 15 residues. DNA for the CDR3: TGTGCCAGCAGCTTAGCGGGGGTGAGCAATCAGCCCCAGCATTTT. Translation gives CASSLAGVSNQPQHF.

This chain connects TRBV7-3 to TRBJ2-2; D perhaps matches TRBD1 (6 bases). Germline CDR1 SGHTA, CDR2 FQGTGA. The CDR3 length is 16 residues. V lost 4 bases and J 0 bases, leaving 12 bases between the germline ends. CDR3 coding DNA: TGTGCCAGCAGCTCCTCAGGGGCCCCGAACACCGGGGAGCTGTTTTTT. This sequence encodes CASSSSGAPNTGELFF.

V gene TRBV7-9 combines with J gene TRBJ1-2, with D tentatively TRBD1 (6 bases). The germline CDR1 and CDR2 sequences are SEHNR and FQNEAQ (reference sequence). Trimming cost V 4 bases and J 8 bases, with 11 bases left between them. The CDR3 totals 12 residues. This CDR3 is CASSSYREGYTF. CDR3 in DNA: TGTGCCAGCAGCTCCTACAGGGAGGGCTACACCTTC. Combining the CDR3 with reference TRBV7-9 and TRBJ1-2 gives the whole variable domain DTGVSQNPRHKITKRGQNVTFRCDPISEHNRLYWYRQTLGQGPEFLTYFQNEAQLEKSRLLSDRFSAERPKGSFSTLEIQRTEQGDSAMYLCASSSYREGYTFGSGTRLTVV.

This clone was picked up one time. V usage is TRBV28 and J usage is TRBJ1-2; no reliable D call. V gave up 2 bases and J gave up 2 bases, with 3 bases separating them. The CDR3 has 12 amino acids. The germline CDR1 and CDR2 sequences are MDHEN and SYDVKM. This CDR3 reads CASSLLNYGYTF. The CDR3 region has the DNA TGTGCCAGCAGTTTACTAAACTATGGCTACACCTTC.

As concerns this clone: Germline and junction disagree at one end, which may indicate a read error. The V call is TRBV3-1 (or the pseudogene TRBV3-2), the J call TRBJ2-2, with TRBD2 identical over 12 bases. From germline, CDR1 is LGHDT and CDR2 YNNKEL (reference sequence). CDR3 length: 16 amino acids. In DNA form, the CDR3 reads TGTGCCAGCAGCCAAGGGACTAGCGGGAACGCCGGGGAGCTGTTTTTT. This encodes CASSQGTSGNAGELFF.